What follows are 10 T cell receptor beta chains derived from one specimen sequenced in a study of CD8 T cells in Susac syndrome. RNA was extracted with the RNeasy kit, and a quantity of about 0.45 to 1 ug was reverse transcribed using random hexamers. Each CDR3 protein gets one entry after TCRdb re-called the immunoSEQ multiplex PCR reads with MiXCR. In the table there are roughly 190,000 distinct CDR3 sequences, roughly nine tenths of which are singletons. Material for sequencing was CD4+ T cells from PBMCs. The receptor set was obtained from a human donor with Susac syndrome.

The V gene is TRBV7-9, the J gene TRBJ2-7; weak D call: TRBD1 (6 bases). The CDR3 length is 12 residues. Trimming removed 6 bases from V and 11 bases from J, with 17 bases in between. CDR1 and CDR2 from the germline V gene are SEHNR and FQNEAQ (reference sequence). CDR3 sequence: CASSPGADFEYF. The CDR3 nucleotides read TGTGCCAGCAGTCCAGGGGCCGACTTCGAGTACTTC.

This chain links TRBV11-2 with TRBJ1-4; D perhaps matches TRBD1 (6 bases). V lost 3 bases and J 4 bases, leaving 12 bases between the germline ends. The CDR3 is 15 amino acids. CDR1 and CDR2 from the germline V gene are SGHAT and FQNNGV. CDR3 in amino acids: CASSFGQIYNEKLFF. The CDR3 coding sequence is TGTGCCAGCAGCTTCGGACAGATCTATAATGAAAAACTGTTTTTT.

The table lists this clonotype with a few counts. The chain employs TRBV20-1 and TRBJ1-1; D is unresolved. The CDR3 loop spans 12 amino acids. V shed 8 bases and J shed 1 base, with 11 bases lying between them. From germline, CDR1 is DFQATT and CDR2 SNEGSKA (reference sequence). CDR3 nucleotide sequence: TGCAGTTCAAATCGACAGAACACTGAAGCTTTCTTT. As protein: CSSNRQNTEAFF.

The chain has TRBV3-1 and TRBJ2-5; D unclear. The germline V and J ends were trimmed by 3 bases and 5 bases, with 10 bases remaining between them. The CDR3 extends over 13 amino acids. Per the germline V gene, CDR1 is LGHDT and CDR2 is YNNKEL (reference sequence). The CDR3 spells CASSQGSLETQYF. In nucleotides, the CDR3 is TGTGCCAGCAGCCAGGGTTCCTTGGAGACCCAGTACTTC.

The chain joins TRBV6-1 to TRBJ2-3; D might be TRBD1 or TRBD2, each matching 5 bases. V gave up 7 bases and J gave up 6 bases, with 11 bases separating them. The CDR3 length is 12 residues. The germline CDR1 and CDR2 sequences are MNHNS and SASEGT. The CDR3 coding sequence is TGTGCCAGCATTCGGGACGGGGATACGCAGTATTTT. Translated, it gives CASIRDGDTQYF.

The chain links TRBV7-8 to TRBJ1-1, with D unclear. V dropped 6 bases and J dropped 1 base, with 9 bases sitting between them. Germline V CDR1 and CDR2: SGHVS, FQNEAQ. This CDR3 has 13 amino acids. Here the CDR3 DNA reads TGTGCCAGCAGGTGGGAAGGGAACACTGAAGCTTTCTTT. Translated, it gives CASRWEGNTEAFF.

In nucleotides, the CDR3 is TGTGCCAGCAGCTCCCGGGACAGCTTCTACGAGCAGTACTTC. Its protein product is CASSSRDSFYEQYF. This chain connects TRBV7-9 to TRBJ2-7, with 7 bases identical to TRBD1. Germline assignment: CDR1 SEHNR and CDR2 FQNEAQ (reference sequence). J gave up 3 bases and V 4 bases, and 6 bases lay outside the gene matches. The CDR3 is 14 residues long.

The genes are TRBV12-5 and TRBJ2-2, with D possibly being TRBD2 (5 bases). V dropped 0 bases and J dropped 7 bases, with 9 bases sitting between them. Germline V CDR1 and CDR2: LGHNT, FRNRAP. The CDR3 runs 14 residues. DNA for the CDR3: TGTGCTAGTGGTTTGGTTTTCGGGGACGGGGAGCTGTTTTTT. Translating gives CASGLVFGDGELFF.

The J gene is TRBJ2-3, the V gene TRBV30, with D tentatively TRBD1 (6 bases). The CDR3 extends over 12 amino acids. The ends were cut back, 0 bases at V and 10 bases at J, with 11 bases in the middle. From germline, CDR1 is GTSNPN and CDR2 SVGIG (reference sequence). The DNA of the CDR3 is TGTGCCTGGAGTGTAGTGAGGGGGTCGCAGTATTTT. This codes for CAWSVVRGSQYF.

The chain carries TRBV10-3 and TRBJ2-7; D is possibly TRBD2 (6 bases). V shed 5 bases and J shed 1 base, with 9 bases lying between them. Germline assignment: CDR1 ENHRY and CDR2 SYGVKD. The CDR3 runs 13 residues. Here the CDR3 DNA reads TGTGCCATCAGTCCCGGGACTTCCTACGAGCAGTACTTC. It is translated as CAISPGTSYEQYF.